These 4 T cell receptor beta chains share one sample of origin, sequenced in a study of graft-versus-host responses after intestinal transplantation. Sequencing used immunoSEQ multiplex PCR; TCRdb keeps in-frame clones, though not all of them. The sample contains about 120,000 clones, 85% to 95% of which appear only once. These receptors' targets are unknown. This specimen consisted of unstimulated CD4+ T cells sorted from spleen or lymph node cells, obtained before intestinal transplant. The source is a human donor who received an intestinal transplant.

This chain connects TRBV27 to TRBJ1-2, with TRBD1 identical over 9 bases. The CDR3 consists of 17 residues. V shed 6 bases, J shed 2 bases, and the junction held 13 bases outside the gene matches. Germline V gene data show CDR1 as MNHEY and CDR2 as SMNVEV (reference sequence). The CDR3 region is CASSRFARTGVNYGYTF. The DNA for the CDR3 is TGTGCCAGCAGCCGATTTGCGCGGACAGGGGTAAACTATGGCTACACCTTC.

This chain connects TRBV5-1 to TRBJ2-7; unclear D gene. V was trimmed by 0 bases and J by 9 bases, leaving 16 bases between them. From germline, CDR1 is SGHRS and CDR2 YFSETQ. The CDR3 covers 14 residues. CDR3 nucleotides: TGCGCCAGCAGCTTGGTTGCCAGTCCGGCGGTGCAGTACTTC. This encodes CASSLVASPAVQYF.

The chain employs TRBV30 and TRBJ2-7; a possible D gene is TRBD2 (6 bases). CDR1 and CDR2 (germline): GTSNPN, SVGIG (reference sequence). V lost 0 bases, J lost 6 bases, and 15 bases lay in between. The CDR3 contains 14 residues. The CDR3 nucleotides are TGTGCCTGGAGTGTAATAGCGGCCACGTCCGAGCAGTACTTC. This gives the protein CAWSVIAATSEQYF.

The chain uses TRBV5-1 and TRBJ2-7, with 9 bases aligning to TRBD1. Germline CDR1 SGHRS, CDR2 YFSETQ. This CDR3 comprises 15 residues. The V segment lost 0 bases and the J segment 3 bases; nucleotides outside the gene matches: 4. The CDR3 is CASSLDGQGFYEQYF. The CDR3 DNA reads TGCGCCAGCAGCTTGGACGGACAGGGGTTCTACGAGCAGTACTTC. The whole variable domain, filled in from reference TRBV5-1 and TRBJ2-7, reads KAGVTQTPRYLIKTRGQQVTLSCSPISGHRSVSWYQQTPGQGLQFLFEYFSETQRNKGNFPGRFSGRQFSNSRSEMNVSTLELGDSALYLCASSLDGQGFYEQYFGPGTRLTVT.